These T cell receptor beta chains were read from a single sample in a study of cytomegalovirus exposure and HLA in healthy donors. Assay used: immunoSEQ multiplex PCR; TCRdb lists only in-frame clones, some missing. The sample includes roughly 90,000 clones. Source material: PBMCs. These receptors all come from a man over 45 in good health and CMV-seropositive. The CDR3 runs from the conserved cysteine through the conserved F or W. D genes are given only for firm matches.

d_call,v_call,j_call,cdr3_length,cdr3_aa,cdr3_nt
NA,TRBV6-5,TRBJ1-5,12,CASSYQGGPQHF,TGTGCCAGCAGTTACCAAGGGGGGCCCCAGCATTTT
NA,TRBV27,TRBJ2-1,16,CASSTPRSGPYNEQFF,TGTGCCAGCAGTACCCCCCGGAGCGGGCCATACAATGAGCAGTTCTTC
TRBD2,TRBV6-6,TRBJ2-7,15,CASSYSLAGTREQYF,TGTGCCAGCAGTTACTCCCTAGCGGGAACTCGCGAGCAGTACTTC
NA,TRBV11-3,TRBJ2-1,14,CASSLDRGRGEQFF,TGTGCCAGCAGCTTAGACCGGGGTAGGGGGGAGCAGTTCTTC
NA,TRBV19,TRBJ2-2,15,CASKRPGANTGELFF,TGTGCCAGTAAGAGACCAGGGGCGAACACCGGGGAGCTGTTTTTT
NA,TRBV30,TRBJ1-3,16,CAWSGGWDPSGNTIYF,TGTGCCTGGAGCGGGGGGTGGGATCCCTCTGGAAACACCATATATTTT
TRBD1,TRBV7-2,TRBJ1-5,13,CASSLQGEQPQHF,TGTGCCAGCAGCTTGCAGGGGGAACAGCCCCAGCATTTT
NA,TRBV19,TRBJ2-7,14,CASSRGLPPYEQYF,TGTGCCAGTAGTAGGGGGCTCCCCCCCTACGAGCAGTACTTC
NA,TRBV7-2,TRBJ2-4,14,CASSLDLRGSIQYF,TGTGCCAGCAGCTTAGACTTACGGGGGAGCATTCAGTACTTC
NA,TRBV30,TRBJ1-5,15,CAWKQGFAINQPQHF,TGTGCCTGGAAACAGGGATTCGCTATCAATCAGCCCCAGCATTTT
TRBD2,TRBV30,TRBJ2-5,15,CALRRGLAGVETQYF,TGTGCCCTCAGGCGGGGACTAGCGGGAGTAGAGACCCAGTACTTC
TRBD2,TRBV11-3,TRBJ2-5,14,CASSSLAGKETQYF,TGTGCCAGCAGCTCACTAGCGGGTAAAGAGACCCAGTACTTC
TRBD1,TRBV18,TRBJ1-1,15,CASSPRERGQTEAFF,TGTGCCAGCTCACCACGGGAAAGGGGGCAAACTGAAGCTTTCTTT
TRBD2,TRBV29-1,TRBJ2-2,14,CSVQAGGFAGELFF,TGCAGCGTTCAAGCGGGAGGCTTCGCCGGGGAGCTGTTTTTT
NA,TRBV7-3,TRBJ2-1,17,CASSSSTGSSPYNEQFF,TGTGCCAGCAGCTCCTCGACGGGGTCCTCACCCTACAATGAGCAGTTCTTC
NA,TRBV5-1,TRBJ2-1,17,CASSYDRQLSSYNEQFF,TGCGCCAGCAGCTATGATCGACAGCTTAGCTCCTACAATGAGCAGTTCTTC
TRBD1,TRBV18,TRBJ2-3,15,CASSRPGQGSDTQYF,TGTGCCAGCTCCAGACCGGGACAGGGATCAGATACGCAGTATTTT
TRBD2,TRBV11-2,TRBJ2-3,14,CASSLLAGTDTQYF,TGTGCCAGCAGCTTACTAGCGGGCACAGATACGCAGTATTTT
NA,TRBV5-6,TRBJ1-1,13,CASSLTRNTEAFF,TGTGCCAGCAGCTTGACACGGAACACTGAAGCTTTCTTT
TRBD1,TRBV5-1,TRBJ2-7,14,CASSSRQGNYEQYF,TGCGCCAGCAGCTCTCGACAGGGGAACTACGAGCAGTACTTC
NA,TRBV7-2,TRBJ1-1,13,CASSFNGHTEAFF,TGTGCCAGCAGCTTTAATGGGCACACTGAAGCTTTCTTT
NA,TRBV4-3,TRBJ1-5,14,CASSQDRANQPQHF,TGCGCCAGCAGCCAAGACAGGGCCAATCAGCCCCAGCATTTT
TRBD1,TRBV19,TRBJ1-2,15,CASTPDGTAHYGYTF,TGTGCCAGTACCCCAGACGGGACAGCGCACTATGGCTACACCTTC
TRBD2,TRBV30,TRBJ2-5,14,CAWRNGRGGETQYF,TGTGCCTGGAGAAACGGGAGGGGTGGTGAGACCCAGTACTTC
NA,TRBV30,TRBJ2-3,13,CAWHDSNTDTQYF,TGTGCCTGGCACGACTCGAACACAGATACGCAGTATTTT
TRBD1,TRBV2,TRBJ1-2,15,CASPATGNIGYGYTF,TGTGCCAGCCCCGCGACAGGGAATATCGGCTATGGCTACACCTTC
TRBD2,TRBV6-5,TRBJ2-2,16,CASSSGLAGGRGELFF,TGTGCCAGCAGTTCCGGACTAGCGGGAGGGCGCGGGGAGCTGTTTTTT
TRBD2,TRBV18,TRBJ2-5,16,CASSLFLAGAEETQYF,TGTGCCAGCTCACTTTTTTTAGCGGGAGCGGAAGAGACCCAGTACTTC
TRBD1,TRBV5-4,TRBJ2-6,17,CASSLWDRGPGANVLTF,TGTGCCAGCAGCTTGTGGGACAGGGGGCCCGGGGCCAACGTCCTGACTTTC
NA,TRBV27,TRBJ2-3,13,CASRRRAPDTQYF,TGTGCCAGCAGGAGGAGGGCCCCAGATACGCAGTATTTT
NA,TRBV5-1,TRBJ2-2,15,CASSLAVSNTGELFF,TGCGCCAGCAGCTTGGCGGTCTCCAACACCGGGGAGCTGTTTTTT
NA,TRBV19,TRBJ1-1,15,CASSIAPGQGRGAFF,TGTGCCAGTAGTATAGCCCCCGGCCAGGGCCGTGGGGCTTTCTTT
TRBD2,TRBV7-9,TRBJ2-5,14,CASSLGTSRETQYF,TGTGCCAGCAGCTTAGGGACTAGCAGAGAGACCCAGTACTTC
NA,TRBV25-1,TRBJ1-2,13,CASSEYTRGGYTF,TGTGCCAGCAGTGAATATACCAGGGGTGGCTACACCTTC
TRBD1,TRBV6-1,TRBJ1-3,15,CASSEARGFGNTIYF,TGTGCCAGCAGTGAGGCCAGGGGGTTTGGAAACACCATATATTTT
NA,TRBV5-6,TRBJ2-3,13,CASSPRATDTQYF,TGTGCCAGCAGCCCCCGAGCAACAGATACGCAGTATTTT
NA,TRBV7-2,TRBJ1-2,12,CASSFLSYGYTF,TGTGCCAGCAGCTTTCTCTCGTATGGCTACACCTTC
TRBD2,TRBV6-5,TRBJ2-3,14,CASSRGLERDTQYF,TGTGCCAGCAGCAGAGGACTAGAGCGGGATACGCAGTATTTT
NA,TRBV7-2,TRBJ1-2,14,CASSSTRGVYGYTF,TGTGCCAGCAGCTCAACCCGGGGAGTCTATGGCTACACCTTC
NA,TRBV7-9,TRBJ1-1,15,CASNGGPPRTTEAFF,TGTGCCAGCAACGGGGGACCACCCAGAACAACTGAAGCTTTCTTT
NA,TRBV6-5,TRBJ2-1,16,CASSYGAGWSVNEQFF,TGTGCCAGCAGTTACGGGGCAGGCTGGTCCGTAAATGAGCAGTTCTTC
TRBD2,TRBV7-9,TRBJ2-2,15,CASSTSGRNTGELFF,TGTGCCAGCTCCACTAGCGGGAGGAACACCGGGGAGCTGTTTTTT
TRBD1,TRBV6-1,TRBJ1-2,15,CASSPRDRGVYGYTF,TGTGCCAGCAGTCCCCGGGACAGGGGGGTTTATGGCTACACCTTC
NA,TRBV7-9,TRBJ2-3,16,CASSLAGRRNADTQYF,TGTGCCAGCAGCTTAGCGGGGAGGAGAAACGCCGATACGCAGTATTTT
TRBD1,TRBV5-1,TRBJ2-3,14,CASNTGTGSDTQYF,TGCGCCAGCAACACCGGGACAGGCTCCGATACGCAGTATTTT
TRBD1,TRBV10-2,TRBJ2-7,14,CASSPGQGVYEQYF,TGCGCCAGCAGCCCGGGACAGGGGGTATACGAGCAGTACTTC
NA,TRBV9,TRBJ1-1,13,CASNRDQNTEAFF,TGTGCCAGCAACAGGGATCAGAACACTGAAGCTTTCTTT
TRBD2,TRBV29-1,TRBJ2-7,14,CSVIGLAGTYEQYF,TGCAGCGTAATCGGACTAGCGGGGACCTACGAGCAGTACTTC
TRBD1,TRBV9,TRBJ2-3,17,CASSAPITGGLGDTQYF,TGTGCCAGCAGCGCCCCCATCACAGGGGGCCTCGGGGATACGCAGTATTTT
TRBD2,TRBV11-2,TRBJ2-3,17,CASRTSSGTQRGNTQYF,TGTGCCAGCAGAACCTCTAGCGGGACCCAGAGGGGGAATACGCAGTATTTT
NA,TRBV5-1,TRBJ1-1,15,CASSLAGGWDTEAFF,TGCGCCAGCAGCTTGGCCGGGGGATGGGACACTGAAGCTTTCTTT
TRBD1,TRBV12-5,TRBJ1-1,19,CASGPPSGTGHRRGTEAFF,TGTGCTAGTGGTCCCCCTTCCGGGACAGGACACCGGAGGGGCACTGAAGCTTTCTTT
NA,TRBV10-1,TRBJ2-5,12,CASSDQGETQYF,TGCGCCAGCAGTGACCAGGGGGAGACCCAGTACTTC
TRBD2,TRBV11-2,TRBJ2-1,15,CASSPGLAVYNEQFF,TGTGCCAGCAGCCCCGGACTAGCGGTATACAATGAGCAGTTCTTC
NA,TRBV18,TRBJ2-1,14,CASSRRGPEGEQFF,TGTGCCAGCTCACGCCGAGGGCCAGAAGGTGAGCAGTTCTTC
NA,TRBV2,TRBJ2-7,12,CASSGPSYEQYF,TGTGCCAGCAGTGGGCCCTCCTACGAGCAGTACTTC
TRBD2,TRBV19,TRBJ2-3,15,CASRETSGSPDTQYF,TGTGCCAGTAGGGAAACTAGCGGGAGTCCAGATACGCAGTATTTT
NA,TRBV7-8,TRBJ1-5,13,CASSPPGVQPQHF,TGTGCCAGCAGCCCTCCAGGGGTTCAGCCCCAGCATTTT
NA,TRBV4-3,TRBJ2-4,15,CASSQDQGGSDIQYF,TGCGCCAGCAGCCAAGATCAGGGGGGAAGTGACATTCAGTACTTC
NA,TRBV29-1,TRBJ2-6,15,CSVQFGQPGANVLTF,TGCAGCGTTCAATTCGGACAGCCTGGGGCCAACGTCCTGACTTTC